The rows below give T cell receptor beta chains drawn from one sample of a study of vaccination effects on CD4 cells after COVID-19. Profiled with immunoSEQ multiplex PCR; TCRdb holds only in-frame clones, not every one. In the table there are tens of thousands of clones, under 80% of which are singletons. Antigen specificity for these receptors is unknown. The source material was CD4+ T cells from PBMCs cultured with HCoV-OC43 spike peptides, sampled after COVID-19 vaccination. These receptors originate from a human donor who received a COVID-19 vaccine. CDR3s include the opening cysteine and the closing phenylalanine or tryptophan. Each record gives: clone size, CDR3 length, V gene, D gene, J gene, CDR3 DNA, CDR3 protein. A D gene is named only where the DNA matches it firmly. Not every row has a clone size; where given, it reads once, few, many or a size class.

few	15	TRBV4-2	.	TRBJ1-2	TGTGCCAGCAGCCAAGATGGGACGGACTACTATGGCTACACCTTC	CASSQDGTDYYGYTF
.	13	TRBV6-4	TRBD1	TRBJ1-1	TGTGCCAGCTCAAGGACAGGGGACACTGAAGCTTTCTTT	CASSRTGDTEAFF
once	17	TRBV30	.	TRBJ1-6	TGTGCCTGGAGTGTACGTGGCAGGGGCTCCTATAATTCACCCCTCCACTTT	CAWSVRGRGSYNSPLHF
.	12	TRBV7-9	.	TRBJ2-3	TGTGCCAGCAGCTGGGTTGGAGATACGCAGTATTTT	CASSWVGDTQYF
.	15	TRBV3-1/TRBV3-2	.	TRBJ1-2	TGTGCCAGCAGCGAGACAGGACCCTTCGGTTATGGCTACACCTTC	CASSETGPFGYGYTF
few	14	TRBV27	.	TRBJ1-5	TGTGCCAGCAGCCCTCGTAGAGGAGCCCAGCCCCAGCATTTT	CASSPRRGAQPQHF
.	10	TRBV6-6	.	TRBJ2-1	TGTGCCAGCACCGATAATGAGCAGTTCTTC	CASTDNEQFF
.	13	TRBV6-5	.	TRBJ1-4	TGTGCCAGCAGTTATGATACTTGGGAAAAACTGTTTTTT	CASSYDTWEKLFF
.	16	TRBV5-1	TRBD1	TRBJ2-3	TGCGCCAGCAGCTTGGTCGGGACAGGGGCAGTAGATACGCAGTATTTT	CASSLVGTGAVDTQYF
.	13	TRBV11-3	.	TRBJ1-1	TGTGCCAGCAGCCATAGAATGAACACTGAAGCTTTCTTT	CASSHRMNTEAFF
.	12	TRBV10-2	.	TRBJ1-4	TGCGCCAGCAGTGAGACGGATGAAAAACTGTTTTTT	CASSETDEKLFF
.	15	TRBV7-2	TRBD2	TRBJ2-5	TGTGCCAGCACCGGGGGGGCTAGCTTAATGGAGACCCAGTACTTC	CASTGGASLMETQYF
.	14	TRBV2	.	TRBJ2-2	TGTGCCTCCCGGACATCACCGAACACCGGGGAGCTGTTTTTT	CASRTSPNTGELFF
few	15	TRBV7-2	.	TRBJ2-5	TGTGCCAGCAGCCCAGACGGAGGGGGCTTGCAGACCCAGTACTTC	CASSPDGGGLQTQYF
.	15	TRBV6-2/TRBV6-3	TRBD1	TRBJ2-3	TGTGCCAGCAGTTACTCTCCTACAGGGGCAGATACGCAGTATTTT	CASSYSPTGADTQYF
once	16	TRBV19	.	TRBJ2-5	TGTGCCAGTAAGCGCATTGCGGGGGCGAACCAAGAGACCCAGTACTTC	CASKRIAGANQETQYF
.	15	TRBV9	.	TRBJ2-6	TGTGCCAGCAGCGTAGAGGGCTCTGGGGCCAACGTCCTGACTTTC	CASSVEGSGANVLTF
.	15	TRBV6-5	.	TRBJ1-1	TGTGCCAGCAGTATGGACAGAACAGGGAACACTGAAGCTTTCTTT	CASSMDRTGNTEAFF
.	13	TRBV29-1	.	TRBJ2-2	TGCAGCGTTGATACGGGGAACACCGGGGAGCTGTTTTTT	CSVDTGNTGELFF
.	14	TRBV5-4	.	TRBJ1-2	TGTGCCAGCAGCTTACCGACCGGGGGGGGCGGCTACACCTTC	CASSLPTGGGGYTF
few	13	TRBV10-3	TRBD1	TRBJ1-1	TGTGCCATCATGACAGGGTTGGACACTGAAGCTTTCTTT	CAIMTGLDTEAFF